These T cell receptor beta chains were read from a single sample in a study of blood T cell repertoires in COVID-19. Using immunoSEQ multiplex PCR, the repertoire was profiled, and TCRdb retains in-frame clones only, with some absent. The table shows around 400,000 clones, with around 90% occurring only once. What was sequenced was peripheral blood. The receptors shown here come from a man in his forties with acute or convalescent COVID-19. CDR3s include the opening cysteine and the closing phenylalanine or tryptophan. D genes are given only for firm matches. The listing skips clone size in some rows; elsewhere it reads once, few, many or a size class.

v_call: TRBV27; d_call: NA; j_call: TRBJ1-4; clone_size: NA; cdr3_nt: TGTGCCAGCAGTTTAGATCCGGGGAGGGAAAAACTGTTTTTT; cdr3_aa: CASSLDPGREKLFF
v_call: TRBV7-3; d_call: NA; j_call: TRBJ2-2; clone_size: NA; cdr3_nt: TGTGCCAGCAGCCCCCGGGCGATAGCGGTCACCGGGGAGCTGTTTTTT; cdr3_aa: CASSPRAIAVTGELFF
v_call: TRBV19; d_call: NA; j_call: TRBJ1-4; clone_size: NA; cdr3_nt: TGTGCCAGTAGCACAACAGGGAGAGCAACTAATGAAAAACTGTTTTTT; cdr3_aa: CASSTTGRATNEKLFF
v_call: TRBV5-4; d_call: NA; j_call: TRBJ1-2; clone_size: NA; cdr3_nt: TGTGCCAGCAGCTTGGACAGGGAATATGGCTACACCTTC; cdr3_aa: CASSLDREYGYTF
v_call: TRBV7-9; d_call: TRBD1; j_call: TRBJ1-1; clone_size: NA; cdr3_nt: TGTGCCAGCAGCCCGAACAGGGGGCTGGGCACTGAAGCTTTCTTT; cdr3_aa: CASSPNRGLGTEAFF
v_call: TRBV19; d_call: NA; j_call: TRBJ2-1; clone_size: NA; cdr3_nt: TGTGCCAGCTCGGGACTTCCTTCATTTGGTGAGCAGTTCTTC; cdr3_aa: CASSGLPSFGEQFF
v_call: TRBV9; d_call: NA; j_call: TRBJ2-2; clone_size: NA; cdr3_nt: TGTGCCAGCAGCGGCCCTAGGAGAGGGAACACCGGGGAGCTGTTTTTT; cdr3_aa: CASSGPRRGNTGELFF
v_call: TRBV6-1; d_call: NA; j_call: TRBJ2-1; clone_size: NA; cdr3_nt: TGTGCCAGCAGTGAATGGCAGGGATACAATGAGCAGTTCTTC; cdr3_aa: CASSEWQGYNEQFF
v_call: TRBV9; d_call: TRBD2; j_call: TRBJ2-3; clone_size: NA; cdr3_nt: TGTGCCAGCAGCGTAGTTAGCGGGAGGGCCAGGGATACGCAGTATTTT; cdr3_aa: CASSVVSGRARDTQYF
v_call: TRBV6-6; d_call: NA; j_call: TRBJ2-7; clone_size: NA; cdr3_nt: TGTGCCAGCAGTTACTCGTTCGGAGACTTATCCTACGAGCAGTACTTC; cdr3_aa: CASSYSFGDLSYEQYF
v_call: TRBV11-3; d_call: NA; j_call: TRBJ2-2; clone_size: NA; cdr3_nt: TGTGCCAGCAGCTTTAGGGGTTTCGGGGAGCTGTTTTTT; cdr3_aa: CASSFRGFGELFF
v_call: TRBV11-1; d_call: NA; j_call: TRBJ2-7; clone_size: NA; cdr3_nt: TGTGCCAGCAGATCGGGACACCCCTACGAGCAGTACTTC; cdr3_aa: CASRSGHPYEQYF
v_call: TRBV4-3; d_call: TRBD2; j_call: TRBJ2-5; clone_size: NA; cdr3_nt: TGCGCCAGCAGCCTAGGGACTAGCGTTCAAGAGACCCAGTACTTC; cdr3_aa: CASSLGTSVQETQYF
v_call: TRBV12-3/TRBV12-4; d_call: NA; j_call: TRBJ2-1; clone_size: NA; cdr3_nt: TGTGCCAGCAGCCCGGCGGTGAATGAGCAGTTCTTC; cdr3_aa: CASSPAVNEQFF
v_call: TRBV7-2; d_call: TRBD2; j_call: TRBJ2-3; clone_size: NA; cdr3_nt: TGTGCCAGCAGCTGGACTAGCGGGATGTTAACAGATACGCAGTATTTT; cdr3_aa: CASSWTSGMLTDTQYF
v_call: TRBV5-1; d_call: NA; j_call: TRBJ2-7; clone_size: once; cdr3_nt: TGCGCCAGCAGCTTGGAGACAGGATCCTACGAGCAGTACTTC; cdr3_aa: CASSLETGSYEQYF
v_call: TRBV6-1; d_call: TRBD1; j_call: TRBJ1-3; clone_size: NA; cdr3_nt: TGTGCCAGCAGTGGGACAGGTTCCCGAAAAAGGACTGGAAACACCATATATTTT; cdr3_aa: CASSGTGSRKRTGNTIYF
v_call: TRBV7-3; d_call: TRBD2; j_call: TRBJ2-5; clone_size: NA; cdr3_nt: TGTGCCAGCAGCCCGGGACTAGCGGGGGGGCTACAAGAGACCCAGTACTTC; cdr3_aa: CASSPGLAGGLQETQYF
v_call: TRBV9; d_call: NA; j_call: TRBJ2-7; clone_size: NA; cdr3_nt: TGTGCCAGCAGCGACAAAATTACGAACGAGCAGTACTTC; cdr3_aa: CASSDKITNEQYF
v_call: TRBV11-1; d_call: NA; j_call: TRBJ2-5; clone_size: NA; cdr3_nt: TGTGCCAGCAGCTTTACTGGAGGGGAGACCCAGTACTTC; cdr3_aa: CASSFTGGETQYF
v_call: TRBV4-1; d_call: TRBD1; j_call: TRBJ1-4; clone_size: NA; cdr3_nt: TGCGCCAGCAGCCAAGATCAAGACAGGGGCATTGGTGAAAAACTGTTTTTT; cdr3_aa: CASSQDQDRGIGEKLFF
v_call: TRBV3-1/TRBV3-2; d_call: TRBD1; j_call: TRBJ1-6; clone_size: NA; cdr3_nt: TGTGCCAGCAGCCAAGCGACAGGGGGCGGTTCACCCCTCCACTTT; cdr3_aa: CASSQATGGGSPLHF
v_call: TRBV6-5; d_call: TRBD2; j_call: TRBJ2-1; clone_size: NA; cdr3_nt: TGTGCCAGCAGTCCCCGGACTAGCGGGGGAAATGAGCAGTTCTTC; cdr3_aa: CASSPRTSGGNEQFF
v_call: TRBV19; d_call: TRBD1; j_call: TRBJ1-4; clone_size: NA; cdr3_nt: TGTGCCAGTAGTATGAACAGGGGACTTAATGAAAAACTGTTTTTT; cdr3_aa: CASSMNRGLNEKLFF
v_call: TRBV6-1; d_call: NA; j_call: TRBJ1-1; clone_size: NA; cdr3_nt: TGTGCCAGCAGTGAAGGAGGCAGTGCTTTCTTT; cdr3_aa: CASSEGGSAFF
v_call: TRBV7-6; d_call: NA; j_call: TRBJ2-6; clone_size: NA; cdr3_nt: TGTGCCAGCAGCTTAGTGTCCCCTAGACCCTACTCTGGGGCCAACGTCCTGACTTTC; cdr3_aa: CASSLVSPRPYSGANVLTF
v_call: TRBV3-1/TRBV3-2; d_call: TRBD1; j_call: TRBJ1-4; clone_size: NA; cdr3_nt: TGTGCCAGCAGCCCGGGACAGGAAAAACTGTTTTTT; cdr3_aa: CASSPGQEKLFF
v_call: TRBV7-8; d_call: TRBD1; j_call: TRBJ1-3; clone_size: NA; cdr3_nt: TGTGCCAGCAGCCCACCCCCGACAGGGTTTTTCTCTGGAAACACCATATATTTT; cdr3_aa: CASSPPPTGFFSGNTIYF
v_call: TRBV12-3/TRBV12-4; d_call: NA; j_call: TRBJ1-1; clone_size: NA; cdr3_nt: TGTGCCAGCGGAAACAGGGATGGCACTGAAGCTTTCTTT; cdr3_aa: CASGNRDGTEAFF
v_call: TRBV7-9; d_call: NA; j_call: TRBJ1-1; clone_size: NA; cdr3_nt: TGTGCCAGCACCCCTCTTCGGGAAAGGAGTCAAGCTTTCTTT; cdr3_aa: CASTPLRERSQAFF
v_call: TRBV28; d_call: TRBD1; j_call: TRBJ2-5; clone_size: NA; cdr3_nt: TGTGCCAGCACCCCTTCCGGGACAGGGGACCAAGAGACCCAGTACTTC; cdr3_aa: CASTPSGTGDQETQYF
v_call: TRBV9; d_call: NA; j_call: TRBJ2-5; clone_size: NA; cdr3_nt: TGTGCCAGCAGCCCCATGGGGACTGAGACCCAGTACTTC; cdr3_aa: CASSPMGTETQYF
v_call: TRBV19; d_call: TRBD1; j_call: TRBJ1-5; clone_size: NA; cdr3_nt: TGTGCCAGTAGGCCGACAGGGGCGAGGAATCAGCCCCAGCATTTT; cdr3_aa: CASRPTGARNQPQHF
v_call: TRBV4-2; d_call: TRBD1; j_call: TRBJ2-3; clone_size: NA; cdr3_nt: TGTGCCAGCAGCCTAGGACAGGGGGAGGGTGCAGATACGCAGTATTTT; cdr3_aa: CASSLGQGEGADTQYF
v_call: TRBV2; d_call: TRBD2; j_call: TRBJ2-7; clone_size: NA; cdr3_nt: TGTGCCAGCAGTGTGCCAACTAGCGGGAGGAGGTACGAGCAGTACTTC; cdr3_aa: CASSVPTSGRRYEQYF
v_call: TRBV5-1; d_call: TRBD1; j_call: TRBJ2-1; clone_size: NA; cdr3_nt: TGCGCCAGCAGCGGACGGGACAGGCTTTACAATGAGCAGTTCTTC; cdr3_aa: CASSGRDRLYNEQFF
v_call: TRBV18; d_call: NA; j_call: TRBJ2-3; clone_size: once; cdr3_nt: TGTGCCAGCTCACCTTCCCCAGGGGACCTCCTCGGCACAGATACGCAGTATTTT; cdr3_aa: CASSPSPGDLLGTDTQYF
v_call: TRBV7-3; d_call: TRBD2; j_call: TRBJ2-1; clone_size: NA; cdr3_nt: TGTGCCAGCAGCTTACTAGCGGGAGGTAACAATGAGCAGTTCTTC; cdr3_aa: CASSLLAGGNNEQFF
v_call: TRBV4-1; d_call: TRBD1; j_call: TRBJ1-4; clone_size: NA; cdr3_nt: TGCGCCAGCAGCCACGGTACAGGGGGCGGTGAAAAACTGTTTTTT; cdr3_aa: CASSHGTGGGEKLFF
v_call: TRBV11-2; d_call: NA; j_call: TRBJ2-7; clone_size: NA; cdr3_nt: TGTGCCAGCAGCCGGGGGAGCTGGGGCTCCTACGAGCAGTACTTC; cdr3_aa: CASSRGSWGSYEQYF
v_call: TRBV19; d_call: TRBD1; j_call: TRBJ2-2; clone_size: NA; cdr3_nt: TGTGCCAGTAGTATGGGTAGGGGGCGGCGGACCGGGGAGCTGTTTTTT; cdr3_aa: CASSMGRGRRTGELFF
v_call: TRBV27; d_call: TRBD2; j_call: TRBJ2-1; clone_size: NA; cdr3_nt: TGTGCCAGCAGTCCACGACTAGCGTCCTACAATGAGCAGTTCTTC; cdr3_aa: CASSPRLASYNEQFF
v_call: TRBV6-5; d_call: NA; j_call: TRBJ1-1; clone_size: NA; cdr3_nt: TGTGCCAGCAGTTACGGTGGCAGAGAAGCTTTCTTT; cdr3_aa: CASSYGGREAFF
v_call: TRBV2; d_call: NA; j_call: TRBJ1-3; clone_size: NA; cdr3_nt: TGTGCCAGCAAGTCGACAACCCGAGGGAACACCATATATTTT; cdr3_aa: CASKSTTRGNTIYF
v_call: TRBV6-1; d_call: NA; j_call: TRBJ2-4; clone_size: NA; cdr3_nt: TGTGCCAGCAGTGAATATGGAGGGGTTTACATTCAGTACTTC; cdr3_aa: CASSEYGGVYIQYF
v_call: TRBV2; d_call: NA; j_call: TRBJ2-3; clone_size: NA; cdr3_nt: TGTGCCAGCAGTGTTCCTAGCGCTGCTAGCACAGATACGCAGTATTTT; cdr3_aa: CASSVPSAASTDTQYF
v_call: TRBV2; d_call: NA; j_call: TRBJ2-2; clone_size: NA; cdr3_nt: TGTGCCAGCACCACAGGGATAGACACCGGGGAGCTGTTTTTT; cdr3_aa: CASTTGIDTGELFF
v_call: TRBV7-9; d_call: NA; j_call: TRBJ2-7; clone_size: once; cdr3_nt: TGTGCCAGCAGCGGCGGGGACTCTAGCGCCTACGAGCAGTACTTC; cdr3_aa: CASSGGDSSAYEQYF
v_call: TRBV6-5; d_call: NA; j_call: TRBJ1-1; clone_size: NA; cdr3_nt: TGTGCCAGCACCCCGCCGGGGAACACTGAAGCTTTCTTT; cdr3_aa: CASTPPGNTEAFF
v_call: TRBV6-1; d_call: TRBD2; j_call: TRBJ2-7; clone_size: NA; cdr3_nt: TGTGCCAGCAGTGAAGTTAGCGGGGCCTCCTACGAGCAGTACTTC; cdr3_aa: CASSEVSGASYEQYF
v_call: TRBV3-1/TRBV3-2; d_call: TRBD1; j_call: TRBJ1-2; clone_size: NA; cdr3_nt: TGTGCCAGCAGCCAAGGGATCCCGGGACAGGGGGCGTTCACCTTC; cdr3_aa: CASSQGIPGQGAFTF
v_call: TRBV7-9; d_call: NA; j_call: TRBJ2-1; clone_size: many; cdr3_nt: TGTGCCAGCGGCAACGACAATGAGCAGTTCTTC; cdr3_aa: CASGNDNEQFF
v_call: TRBV29-1; d_call: TRBD2; j_call: TRBJ2-5; clone_size: NA; cdr3_nt: TGCAGCGTTGGTTCTAGCGGGAGATGGGAGACCCAGTACTTC; cdr3_aa: CSVGSSGRWETQYF
v_call: TRBV14; d_call: NA; j_call: TRBJ2-7; clone_size: NA; cdr3_nt: TGTGCCACTGGGACTCTGAGCTCCTACGAGCAGTACTTC; cdr3_aa: CATGTLSSYEQYF
v_call: TRBV7-2; d_call: TRBD1; j_call: TRBJ1-1; clone_size: NA; cdr3_nt: TGTGCCAGCAGCCGAGGGACAGGGGACGGGGCTTTCTTT; cdr3_aa: CASSRGTGDGAFF